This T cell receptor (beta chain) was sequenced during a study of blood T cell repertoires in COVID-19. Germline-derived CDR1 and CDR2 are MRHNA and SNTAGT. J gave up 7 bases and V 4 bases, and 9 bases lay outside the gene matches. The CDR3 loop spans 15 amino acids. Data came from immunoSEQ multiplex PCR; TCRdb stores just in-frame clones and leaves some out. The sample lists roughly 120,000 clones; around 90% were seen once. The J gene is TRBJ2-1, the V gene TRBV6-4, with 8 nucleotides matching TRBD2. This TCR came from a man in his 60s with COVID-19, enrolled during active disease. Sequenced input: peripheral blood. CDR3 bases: TGTGCCAGCAGTGTCGGGAGCGGGAGTTGGAATGAGCAGTTCTTC. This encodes CASSVGSGSWNEQFF.